Below, one T cell receptor beta chain is given with its context. Its specificity is not known. Libraries were prepared by immunoSEQ multiplex PCR; TCRdb keeps only in-frame clonotypes and omits some of them. The sample has about 2 million clones, less than 95% seen once. Only CD45RO-negative cells positively selected for CCR7 counted as naive CD8 cells, so terminally differentiated effector memory CD45RA+ cells were excluded. This sample was taken from a study of shared clonotypes between healthy human individuals. Study conclusions and caveats: The rarefaction results pointed to incomplete sorted-subset sequencing despite large depth. Four donors held about 4.5% of naive CD4 clonotypes in common. Generally, naive subsets (rather than memory subsets) showed larger estimated richness.

With 1 base removed from V and 2 bases from J, the gap between germline ends came to 8 bases. Per germline, CDR1 MDHEN and CDR2 SYDVKM. This CDR3 is 14 amino acids long. The source of this sequence is a man aged 18 to 30 in good health. The J gene is TRBJ2-5, the V gene TRBV28, with D uncertain. Sequencing used naive CD8+ T cells sorted from blood. CDR3 protein: CASSLFGPQETQYF. In nucleotides, the CDR3 is TGTGCCAGCAGTTTATTCGGGCCTCAAGAGACCCAGTACTTC.